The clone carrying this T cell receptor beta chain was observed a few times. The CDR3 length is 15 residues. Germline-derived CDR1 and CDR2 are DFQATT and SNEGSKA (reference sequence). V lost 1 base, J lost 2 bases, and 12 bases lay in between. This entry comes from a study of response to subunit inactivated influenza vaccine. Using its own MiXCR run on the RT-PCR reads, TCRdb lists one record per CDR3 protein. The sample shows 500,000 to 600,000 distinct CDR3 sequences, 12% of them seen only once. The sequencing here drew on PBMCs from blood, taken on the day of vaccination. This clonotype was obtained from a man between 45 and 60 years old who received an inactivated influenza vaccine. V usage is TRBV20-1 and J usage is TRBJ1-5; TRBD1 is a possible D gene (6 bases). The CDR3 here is CSARVHRDGNQPQHF. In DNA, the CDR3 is TGCAGTGCTAGAGTACACAGGGACGGCAATCAGCCCCAGCATTTT.